This is a list of T cell receptor beta chains from one sample in a study of blood T cell repertoires in COVID-19. Sequencing used immunoSEQ multiplex PCR; TCRdb keeps in-frame clones, though not all of them. The data hold 200,000 or so clones, with roughly 80% observed a single time. Sample: PBMCs or T cells enriched from blood (not recorded which). The receptors originated from a woman in her 40s with acute COVID-19. CDR3s include the opening cysteine and the closing phenylalanine or tryptophan. The D gene is left open where the match is weak. For some rows the clone size is stated as once, few or many, or as a class when expanded; others skip it.

clone_size j_call v_call d_call cdr3_nt cdr3_aa
NA TRBJ1-4 TRBV12-5 NA TGTGCTACCACCTCCTACAGAGCAACTAATGAAAAACTGTTTTTT CATTSYRATNEKLFF
NA TRBJ1-1 TRBV6-5 NA TGTGCCAGCAGTTACCAGGGATTAAACACTGAAGCTTTCTTT CASSYQGLNTEAFF
NA TRBJ2-3 TRBV4-3 TRBD2 TGCGCCAGCAGCCAAGATTTTCGTAGCGGGGGGGCGGATACGCAGTATTTT CASSQDFRSGGADTQYF
NA TRBJ1-1 TRBV10-3 TRBD1 TGTGCCATCAGTGACCCGGGACAGCGGGAGACTGAAGCTTTCTTT CAISDPGQRETEAFF
NA TRBJ1-2 TRBV30 NA TGTGCCTGGACCGATGACGGGAAATCTCCCGGCTACACCTTC CAWTDDGKSPGYTF
once TRBJ2-3 TRBV5-1 NA TGCGCCAGCAGCTTAGAGTTCAGGGATACGCAGTATTTT CASSLEFRDTQYF
NA TRBJ1-2 TRBV6-1 NA TGTGCCAGCAGTGAAGCGGAAACAGCCGACTATGGCTACACCTTC CASSEAETADYGYTF
NA TRBJ2-5 TRBV10-2 TRBD2 TGCGCCAGCAGTCCGACTAGCGGGAGTGGGACCCAGTACTTC CASSPTSGSGTQYF
few TRBJ2-3 TRBV3-1/TRBV3-2 NA TGTGCCAGCAGCCAAGAGGGAGGCCAATCACATACGCAGTATTTT CASSQEGGQSHTQYF
NA TRBJ2-7 TRBV28 NA TGTGCCAGCAGTTTATTTAGCGAATACGAGCAGTACTTC CASSLFSEYEQYF
NA TRBJ1-2 TRBV29-1 TRBD1 TGCAGCGCAGGACAGGGGAGCGGAGTAATGTATGGCTACACCTTC CSAGQGSGVMYGYTF